What follows are 22 T cell receptor beta chains derived from one specimen sequenced in a study of T cells in women clearing cervical HPV infection. Method: immunoSEQ multiplex PCR; TCRdb's copy keeps in-frame clones and lacks some. Across tens of thousands of clones, the top ten clones capture over 7.5% of the sample. Sequenced sample: blood buffy coat. Receptor source: a woman between 18 and 69 years old with a cervical HPV16 infection that either progressed to CIN3+ or cleared (not recorded which).

Note on this clone: Read coverage stops 3 residues before the CDR3 terminus; the germline J gene supplies the remainder. This chain joins TRBV7-3 and TRBJ2-2, with D possibly TRBD1 on 5 matching bases. Per the germline V gene, CDR1 is SGHTA and CDR2 is FQGTGA. V was clipped by 8 bases and J by 4 bases, with 8 bases between them. The CDR3 consists of 12 residues. Here the CDR3 reads CASSQGTGELFF. CDR3 DNA, as far as it was read: TGTGCCAGCTCCCAGGGCACCGGGGAG. Full variable domain (rest looked up from reference TRBV7-3 and TRBJ2-2): GAGVSQTPSNKVTEKGKYVELRCDPISGHTALYWYRQSLGQGPEFLIYFQGTGAADDSGLPNDRFFAVRPEGSVSTLKIQRTERGDSAVYLCASSQGTGELFFGEGSRLTVL.

Details on this clone: A read error may produce the germline difference seen at one junction end. The read halts 3 residues ahead of the CDR3 end, with the missing end drawn from the germline J gene. The chain recombines TRBV7-9 with TRBJ2-7, with TRBD1 as a possible D gene (6 bases). The CDR3 is 14 residues long. Germline loops: CDR1 SEHNR, CDR2 FQNEAQ (reference sequence). The CDR3 loop reads CSSRGQSPTYEQYF. Partial CDR3 DNA: TGTTCCAGCAGAGGACAGAGTCCTACCTACGAG.

Notes on this clone: The read terminates 3 residues ahead of where the CDR3 ends, so the germline J gene completes it. The V gene is TRBV19, the J gene TRBJ1-1; D is uncertain. This CDR3 region has 14 residues. Germline V CDR1 and CDR2: LNHDA, SQIVND (reference sequence). Trimming left V 5 bases short and J 0 bases short, with 10 bases between. The CDR3 bases that were read are TGTGCCAGTAGTTATGGCCCACTGAACACTGAA. It translates to CASSYGPLNTE. The complete CDR3 reads CASSYGPLNTEAFF.

Of note for this clone: Coverage ceases 3 residues before the CDR3 finishes, and the germline J gene fills in the end. The gene calls are TRBV10-3 and TRBJ1-2, with D tentatively TRBD1 (6 bases). The CDR3 spans 14 residues. Germline lookup yields CDR1 ENHRY and CDR2 SYGVKD. Trimming removed 9 bases at V and 0 bases at J, with 14 bases between. This chain's CDR3 is CAIGGAAANYGYTF. The DNA read from the CDR3 is TGTGCCATAGGGGGGGCTGCCGCTAACTATGGC.

On this clone: The sequenced fragment ends 3 residues before the CDR3 boundary, so the rest is inferred from the germline J gene. The genes are TRBV23-1 and TRBJ1-1; 8 bases fit TRBD1. TRBV23-1 is classed as an ORF, of uncertain function. The CDR3 is made up of 12 amino acids. The CDR3 bases that were read are TGCGCCAGCAGTACGGACAGGGAACAA. It yields the protein CASSTDREQ. The complete CDR3 reads CASSTDREQAFF.

Remarks on this clone: Read data end 3 residues before the CDR3 end; the end is taken from the germline J gene. V gene TRBV29-1 combines with J gene TRBJ1-1, with D hard to call. The CDR3 runs to 12 residues. Trimming cost V 3 bases and J 4 bases, with 9 bases left between them. CDR1 is SQVTM and CDR2 is ANQGSEA in the germline V gene. The CDR3 loop reads CSVEVRGTEAFF. The CDR3 DNA, read in part, is TGCAGCGTTGAGGTCCGGGGCACTGAA.

On this clone: Read data end 3 residues before the CDR3 end; the end is taken from the germline J gene. J is TRBJ2-1 and V is TRBV20-1; 9 nucleotides align to TRBD2. V lost 0 bases and J lost 8; bases outside the gene matches: 11. This CDR3 has 16 amino acids. CDR1 and CDR2 from the germline V gene are DFQATT and SNEGSKA (reference sequence). CDR3 sequence: CSARDPRGGGAYEQFF. CDR3 bases read: TGCAGTGCTAGAGACCCTCGTGGCGGGGGGGCATATGAG.

A remark on this clone: The read finishes 3 residues shy of the CDR3 end, and the germline J gene is used to complete it. The gene calls are TRBV5-1 and TRBJ1-1; maybe TRBD1 (6 bases). The CDR3 consists of 14 residues. The ends were cut back, 1 base at V and 5 bases at J, with 12 bases in the middle. CDR1 is SGHRS, CDR2 YFSETQ, per germline. CDR3 sequence: CASSLSGVRTEAFF. The CDR3 DNA, read in part, is TGCGCCAGCAGCTTGTCAGGGGTTCGAACTGAA. The entire variable domain, with the rest obtained from reference TRBV5-1 and TRBJ1-1, is as follows: KAGVTQTPRYLIKTRGQQVTLSCSPISGHRSVSWYQQTPGQGLQFLFEYFSETQRNKGNFPGRFSGRQFSNSRSEMNVSTLELGDSALYLCASSLSGVRTEAFFGQGTRLTVV.

On this clone: From the germline J gene comes the end of the CDR3, since the read stops 3 residues before it. The chain uses TRBV9 and TRBJ2-7, with D perhaps matching TRBD2 (6 bases). The CDR3 length is 14 residues. The V and J ends lost 3 bases and 3 bases respectively, with 13 bases between them. CDR1 is SGDLS, CDR2 YYNGEE, per germline. The CDR3 loop reads CASSAGDGDYEQYF. The sequenced part of the CDR3 DNA is TGTGCCAGCAGCGCGGGGGACGGAGACTACGAG.

Note on this clone: The read falls 3 residues short of the CDR3 end, and the missing part is taken from the germline J gene. The genes are TRBV20-1 and TRBJ2-5, with TRBD2 as a possible D gene (6 bases). The CDR3 spans 15 residues. Trimming shortened V by 6 bases and J by 1 base, and 18 bases separated the two germline ends. In germline, CDR1 is DFQATT, CDR2 SNEGSKA (reference sequence). The CDR3 sequence is CSAAHPGTFQETQYF. The part of the CDR3 DNA that was read is TGCAGTGCCGCGCATCCCGGGACTTTCCAAGAGACC.

Comments on this clone: The read ends 3 residues shy of where the CDR3 ends; the end is completed using the germline J gene. J is TRBJ1-2 and V is TRBV2, with 11 bases that match TRBD1. With V trimmed by 8 bases and J by 5 bases, 13 bases remained unmatched. Germline loops: CDR1 SNHLY, CDR2 FYNNEI. There are 16 residues in the CDR3. The DNA read from the CDR3 is TGTGCCAGCCACCCTTTAGGGGGACAGGGGGTGTATGGC. Protein product: CASHPLGGQGVYG. The whole CDR3 sequence is CASHPLGGQGVYGYTF.

Remarks on this clone: Coverage ceases 3 residues before the CDR3 finishes, and the germline J gene fills in the end. V gene TRBV5-1 combines with J gene TRBJ2-3; D possibly corresponds to TRBD1 (6 bases). Germline CDR1 SGHRS, CDR2 YFSETQ. The CDR3 runs to 16 residues. With 0 bases removed from V and 4 bases from J, the gap between germline ends came to 15 bases. The CDR3 region is CASSLEGHIGADTQYF. The CDR3 DNA, read in part, is TGCGCCAGCAGCTTGGAGGGACACATAGGGGCAGATACG. The entire variable domain, with the rest obtained from reference TRBV5-1 and TRBJ2-3, is as follows: KAGVTQTPRYLIKTRGQQVTLSCSPISGHRSVSWYQQTPGQGLQFLFEYFSETQRNKGNFPGRFSGRQFSNSRSEMNVSTLELGDSALYLCASSLEGHIGADTQYFGPGTRLTVL.

As to this clone: The read finishes 3 residues shy of the CDR3 end, and the germline J gene is used to complete it. The V gene is TRBV7-3, the J gene TRBJ2-2, with D tentatively TRBD2 (7 bases). This CDR3 spans 14 amino acids. CDR1 SGHTA and CDR2 FQGTGA come from the germline V gene. V was trimmed by 5 bases and J by 3 bases, leaving 10 bases between them. This CDR3 is CASSQGGDTGELFF. The covered CDR3 bases are TGTGCCAGCAGCCAAGGGGGGGACACCGGGGAG.

On this clone: The CDR3 end falls 3 residues outside the read, so it is completed with the germline J gene. This sequence joins TRBV7-9 and TRBJ2-7, with D maybe TRBD2 (6 bases). Germline CDR1 is SEHNR and CDR2 is FQNEAQ (reference sequence). This CDR3 is 13 amino acids long. Trimming took 6 bases from V and 5 from J, leaving 14 bases between them. The sequenced CDR3 bases are TGTGCCAGCAGGCGCGGGTCGGGGGACGAG. Its protein product is CASRRGSGDE. The complete CDR3 reads CASRRGSGDEQYF.

Remarks on this clone: The read gets to within 3 residues of the CDR3 end, and the germline J gene fills in the rest. The J gene is TRBJ1-1, the V gene TRBV19; 7 bases map to TRBD1. This CDR3 spans 15 amino acids. Trimming at V came to 9 bases and at J to 7 bases, leaving 17 bases not matched to a gene. CDR1 is LNHDA and CDR2 is SQIVND in the germline V gene (reference sequence). The sequenced CDR3 bases are TGTGCCAGCAAGCTTCTCCGGGACAGCCATGGTGAA. Translation gives CASKLLRDSHGE. The whole CDR3 protein reads CASKLLRDSHGEAFF.

Turning to this clone: Coverage ceases 3 residues before the CDR3 finishes, and the germline J gene fills in the end. The gene calls are TRBV10-3 and TRBJ1-3; no firm D call. Trimming removed 2 bases from V and 0 bases from J, with 14 bases in between. Per germline, CDR1 ENHRY and CDR2 SYGVKD. The CDR3 length is 17 residues. The CDR3 bases that were read are TGTGCCATCAGTGAGGGACTTCAGACGTACTCTGGAAACACC. Translated, it gives CAISEGLQTYSGNT. The whole CDR3 reads CAISEGLQTYSGNTIYF.

For this clone: The read ends 3 residues shy of where the CDR3 ends; the end is completed using the germline J gene. The J gene is TRBJ2-7, the V gene TRBV19; TRBD2 matches 9 bases. The V gene end was trimmed by 6 bases and the J gene end by 3 bases; junction bases not matched to a gene: 15. The CDR3 runs 17 residues. Looked up from germline, CDR1 is LNHDA and CDR2 is SQIVND (reference sequence). The CDR3 loop reads CASSPKRREGLYYEQYF. The sequenced CDR3 bases are TGTGCCAGTAGCCCTAAACGGCGGGAGGGCCTGTACTACGAG.

Comments on this clone: The CDR3 end lies 3 residues beyond the end of the read and is filled in from the germline J gene. V is TRBV11-2 and J is TRBJ2-1; D uncertain. The CDR3 has 13 residues. Germline V lookup: CDR1 SGHAT, CDR2 FQNNGV. V dropped 5 bases and J dropped 3 bases, with 8 bases sitting between them. The sequenced part of the CDR3 DNA is TGTGCCAGCAGCGTCACCAGCTACAATGAG. Residues: CASSVTSYNE. The complete CDR3 reads CASSVTSYNEQFF. The full variable domain, its missing parts supplied by reference TRBV11-2 and TRBJ2-1, is EAGVAQSPRYKIIEKRQSVAFWCNPISGHATLYWYQQILGQGPKLLIQFQNNGVVDDSQLPKDRFSAERLKGVDSTLKIQPAKLEDSAVYLCASSVTSYNEQFFGPGTRLTVL.

About this clone: The CDR3 extends 3 residues past the end of the read, so its final part is completed from the germline J gene. This chain joins TRBV7-8 and TRBJ2-1, with 7 bases aligning to TRBD2. The CDR3 covers 15 residues. V dropped 3 bases and J dropped 4; count of bases not matched to a gene: 6. CDR1 SGHVS and CDR2 FQNEAQ come from the germline V gene. CDR3 DNA, as far as it was read: TGTGCCAGCAGCTTTCCTAGCGGCAGATACAATGAG. Its translation: CASSFPSGRYNE. The CDR3 in its entirety is CASSFPSGRYNEQFF. The complete variable domain, with remaining parts taken from reference TRBV7-8 and TRBJ2-1, reads GAGVSQSPRYKVAKRGQDVALRCDPISGHVSLFWYQQALGQGPEFLTYFQNEAQLDKSGLPSDRFFAERPEGSVSTLKIQRTQQEDSAVYLCASSFPSGRYNEQFFGPGTRLTVL.

Comments on this clone: The read gets to within 3 residues of the CDR3 end, and the germline J gene fills in the rest. This chain uses TRBV13 with TRBJ2-3, with D perhaps TRBD2 (7 bases). This CDR3 is 15 amino acids long. Trimming removed 9 bases at V and 6 bases at J, with 22 bases between. The germline gives CDR1 PRHDT, CDR2 FYEKMQ (reference sequence). Incomplete CDR3 DNA: TGTGCCAGTAGAGGGTGGGGGGGCTCTGGGGATACG. This sequence encodes CASRGWGGSGDT. The complete CDR3 sequence is CASRGWGGSGDTQYF. Using reference TRBV13 and TRBJ2-3 for the parts outside the CDR3, the full variable domain is AAGVIQSPRHLIKEKRETATLKCYPIPRHDTVYWYQQGPGQDPQFLISFYEKMQSDKGSIPDRFSAQQFSDYHSELNMSSLELGDSALYFCASRGWGGSGDTQYFGPGTRLTVL.

Incomplete CDR3 DNA: TGTGCCAGCAGCTTGGGAGGGTCTGGGGCCAACGTC. Translating it yields CASSLGGSGANV. The entire CDR3 protein reads CASSLGGSGANVLTF. V is TRBV5-6 and J is TRBJ2-6, with D possibly being TRBD2 (5 bases). The sequenced fragment ends 3 residues before the CDR3 boundary, so the rest is inferred from the germline J gene. V lost 0 bases and J lost 1, with 5 bases in between. CDR1 and CDR2 from the germline V gene are SGHDT and YYEEEE. There are 15 residues in the CDR3.

A remark on this clone: The read falls 3 residues short of the CDR3 end, and the missing part is taken from the germline J gene. V gene TRBV14 combines with J gene TRBJ1-6; no clear D. Germline CDR1 and CDR2: SGHDN and FVKESK. V lost 1 base and J 7 bases, leaving 5 bases between the germline ends. This CDR3 has 13 residues. The part of the CDR3 DNA that was read is TGTGCCAGCAGCCAAGGTGCGAATTCACCC. Translation: CASSQGANSP. The CDR3 as a whole reads CASSQGANSPLHF. The full variable domain, completed using reference TRBV14 and TRBJ1-6, is EAGVTQFPSHSVIEKGQTVTLRCDPISGHDNLYWYRRVMGKEIKFLLHFVKESKQDESGMPNNRFLAERTGGTYSTLKVQPAELEDSGVYFCASSQGANSPLHFGNGTRLTVT.